This TCR beta chain was profiled in a study of CXCR3-negative and CXCR3-positive naive CD8 T cells. General study points: In cryopreserved cells, CXCR3 expression partially decreased, and fresh PBMCs were used in most assays. Diversity proved comparably high across both naive subsets and much lower in memory CD8+ cells. Naive cells, whether CXCR3-negative or CXCR3-positive, had similar TRBV-TRBJ usage, while memory cells differed.

This CDR3 is 13 amino acids long. The study made its TRB cDNA libraries by 5' RACE, adding UMI labels. TCRdb reworked the 5' RACE reads into one entry per CDR3 protein, no DNA. Its listing shows 60,000 or so distinct CDR3 sequences. Points on this clonotype: Its antigen remains unknown.

This TCR derives from a human donor in good health. Some clones in this sample may be carry-over from other donors' samples. This chain links TRBV12-3 or TRBV12-4 with TRBJ2-3. The specimen was memory CD8+ T cells from blood. This CDR3 reads CASSELAADTQYF.